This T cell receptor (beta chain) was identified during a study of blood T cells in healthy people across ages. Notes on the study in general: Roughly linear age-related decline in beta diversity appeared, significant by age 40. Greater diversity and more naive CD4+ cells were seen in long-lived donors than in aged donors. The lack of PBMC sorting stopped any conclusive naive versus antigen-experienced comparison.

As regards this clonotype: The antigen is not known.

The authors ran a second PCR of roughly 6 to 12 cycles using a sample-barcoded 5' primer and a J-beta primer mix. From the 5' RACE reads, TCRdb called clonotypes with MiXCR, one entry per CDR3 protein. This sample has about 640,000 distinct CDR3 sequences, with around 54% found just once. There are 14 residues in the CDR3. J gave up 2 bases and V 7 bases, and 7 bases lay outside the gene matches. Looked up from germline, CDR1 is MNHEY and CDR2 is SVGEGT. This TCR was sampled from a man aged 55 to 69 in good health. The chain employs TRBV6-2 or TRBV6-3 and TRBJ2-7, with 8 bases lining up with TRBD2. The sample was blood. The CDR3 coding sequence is TGTGCCAGCACTAAAGCGGGGGCAACCTACGAGCAGTACTTC. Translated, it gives CASTKAGATYEQYF.